The T cell receptor beta chain under discussion was sequenced for a study of vaccination and CD4 T cells after COVID-19. Across the whole study: Convalescent persons amounted to six males plus four females, two of whom were Hispanic. Whole-study findings and limits: Spike mono-reactivity applied to 304 of 307 vaccine-specific clones detected in convalescent patients.

Documented time point: late sampling 161 to 241 days after vaccination in a few convalescent patients. Treatment defined: 10-day PBMC culture with coronavirus spike peptide pools or control peptides (ViraFEST assay). This CDR3 contains 12 residues. Germline V lookup: CDR1 SGHNT, CDR2 YYREEE (reference sequence). Trimming removed 2 bases at V and 5 bases at J, with 8 bases between. Regarding this clonotype: The antigen is unknown.

Cultured CD4+ T-cell DNA underwent Oncomine TCR Beta short-read sequencing. TCRdb processed the PCR reads anew with MiXCR; each CDR3 protein has one entry. Of 15,000 to 20,000 distinct CDR3 sequences listed, just under 55% are singletons. The J gene is TRBJ2-7, the V gene TRBV5-4; a weak D match, TRBD2 (6 bases). Sequencing was performed on CD4+ T cells from blood, cultured in vitro, taken about 7 months after SARS-CoV-2 vaccination. The receptor was derived from a human donor who had recovered from COVID-19. The chain's CDR3 is CASSLLADEQYF. CDR3 in DNA: TGTGCCAGCAGCTTACTAGCCGACGAGCAGTACTTC. The variable domain in full, with the rest retrieved from reference TRBV5-4 and TRBJ2-7, is ETGVTQSPTHLIKTRGQQVTLRCSSQSGHNTVSWYQQALGQGPQFIFQYYREEENGRGNFPPRFSGLQFPNYSSELNVNALELDDSALYLCASSLLADEQYFGPGTRLTVT.